This TCR beta chain was sequenced in a study of CD8 T cells in ankylosing spondylitis. TCRdb fed the 5' RACE reads into MiXCR, producing one record per CDR3 protein. The table lists around 130,000 distinct CDR3 sequences, 17% of them singletons. Trimming at V came to 0 bases and at J to 3 bases, leaving 4 bases not matched to a gene. The germline gives CDR1 SGDLS, CDR2 YYNGEE. The CDR3 is 15 residues long. Notes on the study in general: Blood from ankylosing spondylitis patients appeared to carry a characteristic roughly eight-variant TCR beta motif.

This clonotype turned up a few times. Antigen: not known. The specimen was blood, either unsorted or a sorted T cell fraction (not recorded which). The TCR originated in a male donor with ankylosing spondylitis. This sequence joins TRBV9 and TRBJ2-7; 9 nucleotides agree with TRBD2. CDR3 loop: CASSVGDSGSYEQYF. Here the CDR3 DNA reads TGTGCCAGCAGCGTAGGGGATAGCGGGAGCTACGAGCAGTACTTC. Drawing the rest from reference TRBV9 and TRBJ2-7, the complete variable domain is DSGVTQTPKHLITATGQRVTLRCSPRSGDLSVYWYQQSLDQGLQFLIQYYNGEERAKGNILERFSAQQFPDLHSELNLSSLELGDSALYFCASSVGDSGSYEQYFGPGTRLTVT.